The clone carrying this T cell receptor (beta chain) was counted a few times. Its antigen is unidentified. The sample originates from a study of identical twins. TCRdb recomputed calls from the 5' RACE reads with MiXCR, one row per CDR3 protein. The sample lists some 1,700,000 distinct CDR3 sequences; roughly a third were seen once. Study-level findings and limits: The more abundant beta clonotypes in cord blood had fewer insertions, and memory repertoires did not show this.

The CDR3 loop spans 13 amino acids. V was pared by 8 bases and J by 3 bases, with 11 bases between. Germline-derived CDR1 and CDR2 are MNHEY and SVGAGI. The sample comprised cord blood. This TCR derives from a newborn girl in good health. The chain employs TRBV6-5 and TRBJ2-1; D gene ambiguous. This CDR3 is CASGRSRYNEQFF. As DNA, the CDR3 is TGTGCCAGCGGGCGAAGTCGCTACAATGAGCAGTTCTTC.